This is a list of T cell receptor beta chains from one sample in a study of beta chain features in type 1 diabetes. Using immunoSEQ multiplex PCR, the repertoire was profiled, and TCRdb retains in-frame clones only, with some absent. The profile shows fewer than 350,000 clones, approximately 8% of them singletons. What was sequenced was central memory CD4+ T cells from blood. These receptor sequences come from a woman between 18 and 29 years old in good health. The CDR3 runs from the conserved cysteine through the conserved F or W.

j_call v_call cdr3_aa
TRBJ1-2 TRBV27 CASSSWTGHGYTF
TRBJ2-3 TRBV6-1 CAGEQGMSTDTQYF
TRBJ2-5 TRBV5-1 CASSLSAGAQETQYF
TRBJ2-3 TRBV7-2 CASSLEFYTDTQYF
TRBJ1-1 TRBV28 CASSLSENTEAFF
TRBJ2-7 TRBV5-1 CASSLGTGPYEQYF
TRBJ2-7 TRBV29-1 CSVELDRGLREQYF
TRBJ1-5 TRBV7-2 CASSLQVGQPQHF
TRBJ1-4 TRBV18 CASSPRFATNEKLFF
TRBJ1-2 TRBV4-3 CASSPSRTRGHHGYTF
TRBJ2-3 TRBV27 CASSFPGGRITDTQYF
TRBJ1-2 TRBV7-2 CASSLGLGQGGGYTF
TRBJ1-3 TRBV7-9 CASSLDGTDSSGNTIYF
TRBJ2-3 TRBV29-1 CSAVPQGSTDTQYF
TRBJ1-2 TRBV9 CASSASPGQGYGYTF